One and the same sample provided the 14 T cell receptor beta chains below, sequenced in a study of pediatric ulcerative colitis. Produced via immunoSEQ multiplex PCR; TCRdb's table is partial and in-frame only. The sample has some 10,000 clones, 80% to 90% seen once. Sequenced: blood. These receptors were obtained from a girl aged 5-17 years with moderate ulcerative colitis.

The genes are TRBV5-1 and TRBJ2-1; possibly TRBD1 for D (7 bases). V lost 0 bases to trimming and J lost 5 bases, with 24 bases between them. CDR1 and CDR2 (germline): SGHRS, YFSETQ. The CDR3 runs 19 residues. CDR3 sequence: CASSLEFMGGTVVNNEQFF. CDR3 DNA sequence: TGCGCCAGCAGCTTGGAGTTTATGGGCGGGACAGTTGTTAACAATGAGCAGTTCTTC.

The chain's CDR3 is CASSPGVTAPEQYF. The CDR3 DNA reads as TGTGCCAGCTCACCGGGGGTAACGGCTCCCGAGCAGTACTTC. The chain has TRBV11-2 and TRBJ2-7; perhaps TRBD2 as D (6 bases). The germline V gene has CDR1 SGHAT and CDR2 FQNNGV. Trimming shortened V by 8 bases and J by 6 bases, and 20 bases separated the two germline ends. The CDR3 is 14 amino acids.

This clone was found once. The chain carries TRBV5-1 and TRBJ1-2; a possible D gene is TRBD1 (5 bases). The CDR3 consists of 14 residues. The germline V gene has CDR1 SGHRS and CDR2 YFSETQ. The V end lost 2 bases, the J end lost 8 bases, and 16 bases lay between the germline ends. Here the CDR3 DNA reads TGCGCCAGCAGCTTACAGGCCCCGTGGGAGGGCTACACCTTC. It is translated as CASSLQAPWEGYTF.

The CDR3 DNA reads as TGTGCCAGCAGTGACCCTGGACAGGGGGCCGCTTTCTTT. This sequence encodes CASSDPGQGAAFF. The genes are TRBV6-1 and TRBJ1-1; 11 bases match TRBD1. The CDR3 has 13 amino acids. CDR1 and CDR2 (germline): MNHNS, SASEGT. The V segment lost 3 bases and the J segment 11 bases; nucleotides outside the gene matches: 5.

This chain links TRBV5-1 with TRBJ1-5, with D possibly being TRBD1 (5 bases). Deletions cut 3 bases from V and 1 base from J, with 5 bases between. The CDR3 is made up of 13 amino acids. Germline loops: CDR1 SGHRS, CDR2 YFSETQ. The CDR3 loop reads CASSWDSNQPQHF. The CDR3 nucleotides are TGCGCCAGCAGCTGGGACAGCAATCAGCCCCAGCATTTT.

The V and J genes are TRBV5-1 and TRBJ1-1; D is ambiguous. The germline gives CDR1 SGHRS, CDR2 YFSETQ. CDR3 size: 13 residues. V was clipped by 0 bases and J by 6 bases, with 9 bases between them. CDR3 residues: CASSLGQTAEAFF. The CDR3 DNA reads as TGCGCCAGCAGCTTGGGACAAACGGCTGAAGCTTTCTTT.

The chain carries TRBV28 and TRBJ2-7; D might be TRBD1 (6 bases). This CDR3 spans 15 amino acids. CDR1 is MDHEN, CDR2 SYDVKM, per germline. Trimming removed 2 bases from V and 3 bases from J, with 14 bases in between. The CDR3 bases are TGTGCCAGCAGTTTAAGGGGCGAGGGACACTACGAGCAGTACTTC. Its protein product is CASSLRGEGHYEQYF. Supplemented by reference TRBV28 and TRBJ2-7, the full variable domain reads DVKVTQSSRYLVKRTGEKVFLECVQDMDHENMFWYRQDPGLGLRLIYFSYDVKMKEKGDIPEGYSVSREKKERFSLILESASTNQTSMYLCASSLRGEGHYEQYFGPGTRLTVT.

CDR3 sequence: CAISGHERIGANTIYF. CDR3 DNA sequence: TGTGCCATCAGTGGACACGAAAGGATCGGGGCAAACACCATATATTTT. The chain is built from TRBV10-3 and TRBJ1-3; TRBD1 might be the D (5 bases). The CDR3 loop spans 16 amino acids. Germline values: CDR1 ENHRY, CDR2 SYGVKD. The ends were cut back, 4 bases at V and 6 bases at J, with 19 bases in the middle.

The chain joins TRBV18 to TRBJ1-2; 8 bases match TRBD1. CDR1 is KGHSH and CDR2 is LQKENI in the germline V gene. This CDR3 is built from 16 residues. Germline trimming cut 3 bases from V and 6 bases from J; bases unmatched to any gene: 12. The CDR3 spells CASSPRTTQGVDGYTF. The CDR3, as DNA: TGTGCCAGCTCACCTCGTACCACACAGGGGGTTGATGGCTACACCTTC. Drawing the rest from reference TRBV18 and TRBJ1-2, the complete variable domain is NAGVMQNPRHLVRRRGQEARLRCSPMKGHSHVYWYRQLPEEGLKFMVYLQKENIIDESGMPKERFSAEFPKEGPSILRIQQVVRGDSAAYFCASSPRTTQGVDGYTFGSGTRLTVV.

The chain uses TRBV12-5 and TRBJ2-5, with TRBD2 identical over 7 bases. This CDR3 is 15 amino acids long. J lost 5 bases, V lost 2 bases, and 8 bases had no gene match. Germline V CDR1 and CDR2: LGHNT, FRNRAP. The CDR3 is CASGLSTGGWETQYF. CDR3 in DNA: TGTGCTAGTGGTTTGAGCACGGGGGGTTGGGAGACCCAGTACTTC.

The chain couples TRBV6-1 to TRBJ1-1; D is unresolved. Germline-derived CDR1 and CDR2 are MNHNS and SASEGT. Trimming removed 4 bases from V and 0 bases from J, with 15 bases in between. CDR3 length: 16 residues. CDR3 sequence (DNA): TGTGCCAGCAGTGCCCAGCCACCGGGCATGAACACTGAAGCTTTCTTT. Translated, it gives CASSAQPPGMNTEAFF.

The V call is TRBV18, the J call TRBJ2-3; D is unresolved. The CDR3 sequence is 14 residues long. V dropped 6 bases and J dropped 6 bases, with 16 bases sitting between them. Germline V gene data show CDR1 as KGHSH and CDR2 as LQKENI. The CDR3 loop reads CASSDHPGRDTQYF. CDR3 nucleotides: TGTGCCAGCTCCGACCACCCCGGAAGGGATACGCAGTATTTT.

V gene TRBV9 combines with J gene TRBJ1-1; 7 bases fit TRBD1. V trimming: 4 bases; J trimming: 3 bases; junction bases outside the gene matches: 6. CDR3 length equals 14 residues. Germline V gene data show CDR1 as SGDLS and CDR2 as YYNGEE. This chain's CDR3 is CASSPRQGYTEAFF. CDR3 in DNA: TGTGCCAGCAGCCCGCGACAGGGATACACTGAAGCTTTCTTT.

This clone appeared once. The rearrangement joins TRBV19 to TRBJ2-5; perhaps TRBD2 as D (5 bases). Trimming shortened V by 0 bases and J by 1 base, and 12 bases separated the two germline ends. The germline V gene has CDR1 LNHDA and CDR2 SQIVND (reference sequence). This CDR3 has 16 residues. The CDR3 region has the DNA TGTGCCAGTAGTATAGATCGGAGCGGAAGCCAAGAGACCCAGTACTTC. Encoded protein: CASSIDRSGSQETQYF. The full variable domain, with the rest looked up from reference TRBV19 and TRBJ2-5, is DGGITQSPKYLFRKEGQNVTLSCEQNLNHDAMYWYRQDPGQGLRLIYYSQIVNDFQKGDIAEGYSVSREKKESFPLTVTSAQKNPTAFYLCASSIDRSGSQETQYFGPGTRLLVL.